These 29 T cell receptor beta chains came from one sample sequenced in a study of human T cells and chemical hapten exposure. Time point of the sample: patch test 1, 2 weeks after DPC sensitization. The treatment is: therapeutic diphenylcyclopropenone sensitization with weekly scalp DPC. TCRdb used MiXCR to reprocess the RACE reads, holding one entry per CDR3 protein. The sample carries more than 55,000 distinct CDR3 sequences, 9.8% recorded once. The sample in question was whole blood, obtained in connection with sensitization to the hapten diphenylcyclopropenone (DPC). These receptors were obtained from a woman aged 40 to 55 with alopecia areata. Some clones in this sample may be carry-over from other donors' samples.

V is TRBV2 and J is TRBJ2-2; no clear D. The germline CDR1 and CDR2 sequences are SNHLY and FYNNEI. This CDR3 is built from 15 residues. V shed 7 bases and J shed 2 bases, with 14 bases lying between them. CDR3 DNA sequence: TGTGCCAGCACCGCCGCGCGGACCAACACCGGGGAGCTGTTTTTT. The encoded protein is CASTAARTNTGELFF.

A note on this clonotype: This clone may be a read error of a much larger clone one base away. The gene calls are TRBV7-9 and TRBJ1-2; D is ambiguous. The CDR3 has 13 residues. Germline V lookup: CDR1 SEHNR, CDR2 FQNEAQ (reference sequence). The chain's CDR3 is CASGLIQNYGYTF. In DNA form, the CDR3 reads TGTGCCAGCGGCTTAATCCAGAACTATGGCTACACCTTC.

This clonotype occurred many times. This chain connects TRBV19 to TRBJ2-1, with D possibly matching TRBD2 (6 bases). Germline V gives CDR1 LNHDA, CDR2 SQIVND (reference sequence). The CDR3 consists of 14 residues. Between the trimmed V and J ends, which lost 7 bases and 4 bases, there was a span of 14 bases. CDR3 region: CASNVRGSYNEQFF. CDR3 nucleotides: TGTGCCAGTAATGTCCGGGGGTCTTACAATGAGCAGTTCTTC.

This clonotype was found once. The CDR3 spells CASSYSTSPGQLFPEAFF. The DNA for the CDR3 is TGTGCCAGCAGTTATTCGACCAGCCCGGGACAGCTCTTCCCTGAAGCTTTCTTT. The gene calls are TRBV6-9 and TRBJ1-1; 7 bases agree with TRBD1. The germline V gene has CDR1 MNHGY and CDR2 SVAAGI. V lost 0 bases and J lost 6; bases outside the gene matches: 16. This CDR3 has 18 amino acids.

Ten or more counts support this clonotype. The chain couples TRBV4-3 to TRBJ2-2, with D tentatively TRBD1 (5 bases). Germline values: CDR1 LGHNA, CDR2 YSLEER. V lost 2 bases to trimming and J lost 0 bases, with 13 bases between them. The CDR3 runs 17 residues. The CDR3 here is CASSQQYGAANTGELFF. For the CDR3, the DNA is TGCGCCAGCAGCCAACAATATGGGGCGGCGAACACCGGGGAGCTGTTTTTT.

The table lists this clonotype with many counts. This sequence joins TRBV7-2 and TRBJ2-7, with a weak D call TRBD1 (5 bases). Germline lookup yields CDR1 SGHTA and CDR2 FQGNSA. The CDR3 spans 14 residues. V lost 3 bases and J lost 2, with 11 bases in between. CDR3 in DNA: TGTGCCAGCAGCTTCGTGACAGCCACCTACGAGCAGTACTTC. It specifies CASSFVTATYEQYF.

The sample holds a few counts of this clonotype. This chain links TRBV4-3 with TRBJ1-1; D gene unclear. The CDR3 covers 16 residues. Germline assignment: CDR1 LGHNA and CDR2 YSLEER. V was shortened by 1 base and J by 1 base, with 13 bases between the two germline ends. The CDR3 loop reads CASSQGSVGGNTEAFF. CDR3 nucleotide sequence: TGCGCCAGCAGCCAAGGCTCAGTCGGCGGGAACACTGAAGCTTTCTTT.

This clonotype was found many times. The CDR3 spells CASLGQWFSEAFF. The CDR3 nucleotides read TGTGCCTCGTTAGGACAATGGTTTTCTGAAGCTTTCTTT. The rearrangement links TRBV19 to TRBJ1-1, with a tentative D call TRBD1 (5 bases). The germline CDR1 and CDR2 sequences are LNHDA and SQIVND (reference sequence). Trimming took 11 bases from V and 6 from J, leaving 19 bases between them. The CDR3 consists of 13 residues.

The J gene is TRBJ2-2, the V gene TRBV9, with D tentatively TRBD1 (7 bases). The CDR3 has 15 residues. Germline CDR1 is SGDLS and CDR2 is YYNGEE. With 4 bases removed from V and 4 bases from J, the gap between germline ends came to 14 bases. CDR3 DNA sequence: TGTGCCAGCAGCTCAGGGGGGAGGCCCACCGGGGAGCTGTTTTTT. It codes for CASSSGGRPTGELFF.

This clonotype occurred many times. The V call is TRBV4-1, the J call TRBJ1-2; D uncertain. V lost 3 bases and J 0 bases, leaving 8 bases between the germline ends. CDR3 size: 14 residues. Germline CDR1 reads MGHRA; CDR2 reads YSYEKL. CDR3 nucleotides: TGCGCCAGCAGCCAGGCAGTCCCTAACTATGGCTACACCTTC. Protein sequence: CASSQAVPNYGYTF.

The rearrangement links TRBV4-3 to TRBJ1-1, with TRBD1 matching over 7 bases. The CDR3 contains 13 residues. V shed 3 bases, J shed 6 bases, and the junction held 4 bases outside the gene matches. CDR1 is LGHNA, CDR2 YSLEER, per germline. The CDR3 sequence is CASSHRQGAEAFF. The CDR3 DNA reads TGCGCCAGCAGCCATCGACAGGGCGCTGAAGCTTTCTTT.

The table lists this clonotype with many counts. The chain couples TRBV6-5 to TRBJ2-2, with 8 bases that match TRBD1. The CDR3 sequence is 16 residues long. With V trimmed by 0 bases and J by 6 bases, 6 bases remained unmatched. Germline CDR1 is MNHEY and CDR2 is SVGAGI. CDR3 sequence: CASSYSDTGGSGELFF. CDR3 in DNA: TGTGCCAGCAGTTACTCAGATACAGGGGGGTCCGGGGAGCTGTTTTTT.

CDR3 in amino acids: CAWSTPTGGRYEQYF. In DNA, the CDR3 is TGTGCCTGGAGTACTCCGACAGGGGGTAGATACGAGCAGTACTTC. The chain is built from TRBV30 and TRBJ2-7; 9 bases are a match to TRBD1. Trimming cost V 2 bases and J 4 bases; bases outside gene matches: 9. The CDR3 is 15 amino acids. Germline V gives CDR1 GTSNPN, CDR2 SVGIG (reference sequence). Combining the CDR3 with reference TRBV30 and TRBJ2-7 gives the whole variable domain SQTIHQWPATLVQPVGSPLSLECTVEGTSNPNLYWYRQAAGRGLQLLFYSVGIGQISSEVPQNLSASRPQDRQFILSSKKLLLSDSGFYLCAWSTPTGGRYEQYFGPGTRLTVT.

The J gene is TRBJ2-1, the V gene TRBV9; D assignment may be TRBD1 or TRBD2 (6 bases each). CDR1 and CDR2 from the germline V gene are SGDLS and YYNGEE. V lost 3 bases, J lost 6 bases, and 16 bases lay in between. The CDR3 consists of 15 residues. This CDR3 reads CASSAIGGLLNEQFF. CDR3 in DNA: TGTGCCAGCAGCGCGATAGGGGGACTGCTCAATGAGCAGTTCTTC.

This clonotype was counted ten times or more. This chain joins TRBV10-3 and TRBJ1-3, with D possibly being TRBD1 (6 bases). The germline CDR1 and CDR2 sequences are ENHRY and SYGVKD. Trimming shortened V by 3 bases and J by 0 bases, and 9 bases separated the two germline ends. The CDR3 is made up of 15 amino acids. The CDR3 coding sequence is TGTGCCATCAGTGACGGGGGCAGCTCTGGAAACACCATATATTTT. This translates into CAISDGGSSGNTIYF.

In this sample, this clonotype turned up many times. The V gene is TRBV6-2 or TRBV6-3, the J gene TRBJ1-1; D possibly corresponds to TRBD1 (5 bases). The CDR3 contains 15 residues. Trimming took 2 bases from V and 5 from J, leaving 15 bases between them. Per germline, CDR1 MNHEY and CDR2 SVGEGT. The CDR3 spells CASSYAGVRQTEAFF. The DNA of the CDR3 is TGTGCCAGCAGTTACGCGGGGGTACGTCAAACTGAAGCTTTCTTT.

The gene calls are TRBV4-1 and TRBJ1-5, with 7 bases fitting TRBD1. Trimming cost V 0 bases and J 0 bases; bases outside gene matches: 5. This CDR3 contains 17 residues. Germline V gives CDR1 MGHRA, CDR2 YSYEKL. CDR3 residues: CASSQDQGGYSNQPQHF. DNA for the CDR3: TGCGCCAGCAGCCAAGATCAGGGGGGTTATAGCAATCAGCCCCAGCATTTT.

The V and J genes are TRBV27 and TRBJ1-5, with D perhaps matching TRBD1 (5 bases). Looked up from germline, CDR1 is MNHEY and CDR2 is SMNVEV (reference sequence). The V and J ends lost 0 bases and 1 base respectively, with 13 bases between them. The CDR3 spans 17 residues. The CDR3 nucleotides read TGTGCCAGCAGTTTATCGTATTGGGGGGGAAGCAATCAGCCCCAGCATTTT. Residues: CASSLSYWGGSNQPQHF.

This clonotype was seen ten or more times. The V and J genes are TRBV7-9 and TRBJ1-6; D is unclear. The germline gives CDR1 SEHNR, CDR2 FQNEAQ (reference sequence). The CDR3 runs to 14 residues. The V end lost 3 bases, the J end lost 6 bases, and 9 bases lay between the germline ends. CDR3 DNA: TGTGCCAGCAGCTTCGACCCCCTTAATTCACCCCTCCACTTT. Protein: CASSFDPLNSPLHF.

The sample holds many counts of this clonotype. This rearrangement joins TRBV3-1 to TRBJ1-1; 7 nucleotides line up with TRBD1. This CDR3 comprises 14 residues. V shed 5 bases, J shed 1 base, and the junction held 4 bases outside the gene matches. Germline V lookup: CDR1 LGHDT, CDR2 YNNKEL (reference sequence). The DNA of the CDR3 is TGTGCCAGCAGCACGCCAGGGGGGAACACTGAAGCTTTCTTT. This encodes CASSTPGGNTEAFF. Full variable domain (remainder filled in from reference TRBV3-1 and TRBJ1-1): DTAVSQTPKYLVTQMGNDKSIKCEQNLGHDTMYWYKQDSKKFLKIMFSYNNKELIINETVPNRFSPKSPDKAHLNLHINSLELGDSAVYFCASSTPGGNTEAFFGQGTRLTVV.

This clonotype has more than one count but fewer than ten. This rearrangement joins TRBV4-1 to TRBJ2-7; D is perhaps TRBD1 or TRBD2 (5 bases each). V was pared by 0 bases and J by 5 bases, with 11 bases between. The length of the CDR3 is 14 residues. The germline V gene has CDR1 MGHRA and CDR2 YSYEKL. Here the CDR3 DNA reads TGCGCCAGCAGCCAAGAGGGGGTCGGGGACGAGCAGTACTTC. Its translation is CASSQEGVGDEQYF.

This clonotype was detected once. This chain uses TRBV7-2 with TRBJ2-2; the D gene is possibly TRBD1 (6 bases). The V end was cut by 5 bases, the J end by 1 base, with 11 bases between. This CDR3 is 15 amino acids long. Germline lookup yields CDR1 SGHTA and CDR2 FQGNSA. The CDR3 DNA reads as TGTGCCAGCAGCGCAGACAGGTTGAACACCGGGGAGCTGTTTTTT. It yields the protein CASSADRLNTGELFF.

This clonotype was seen ten or more times. J is TRBJ2-3 and V is TRBV7-2; 9 nucleotides line up with TRBD2. Germline V lookup: CDR1 SGHTA, CDR2 FQGNSA. The CDR3 sequence is 16 residues long. V trimming: 2 bases; J trimming: 3 bases; junction bases outside the gene matches: 6. The CDR3 DNA is TGTGCCAGCAGCTTAAGAGCGGGGGGTCCTACAGATACGCAGTATTTT. This gives the protein CASSLRAGGPTDTQYF.

This clonotype showed up many times. This rearrangement joins TRBV29-1 to TRBJ1-1; D gene ambiguous. The germline gives CDR1 SQVTM, CDR2 ANQGSEA. The CDR3 sequence is 12 residues long. The germline V and J ends were trimmed by 7 bases and 0 bases, with 9 bases remaining between them. This chain's CDR3 is CSAWNLNTEAFF. The CDR3 DNA sequence: TGCAGCGCATGGAACTTGAACACTGAAGCTTTCTTT. Drawing the rest from reference TRBV29-1 and TRBJ1-1, the complete variable domain is SAVISQKPSRDICQRGTSLTIQCQVDSQVTMMFWYRQQPGQSLTLIATANQGSEATYESGFVIDKFPISRPNLTFSTLTVSNMSPEDSSIYLCSAWNLNTEAFFGQGTRLTVV.

This clonotype was recorded many times. The gene calls are TRBV7-7 and TRBJ1-1, with TRBD1 matching 10 bases. The CDR3 runs 17 residues. Trimming at V came to 3 bases and at J to 3 bases, leaving 10 bases not matched to a gene. Germline lookup yields CDR1 SSHAT and CDR2 FNYEAQ (reference sequence). CDR3 DNA sequence: TGTGCCAGCAGCTTGACCGGGACAGGGGAGGGGGACACTGAAGCTTTCTTT. Its translation: CASSLTGTGEGDTEAFF. The whole variable domain, filled in from reference TRBV7-7 and TRBJ1-1, reads GAGVSQSPRYKVTKRGQDVTLRCDPISSHATLYWYQQALGQGPEFLTYFNYEAQPDKSGLPSDRFSAERPEGSISTLTIQRTEQRDSAMYRCASSLTGTGEGDTEAFFGQGTRLTVV.

A few counts support this clonotype. The chain uses TRBV7-6 and TRBJ2-1; possibly TRBD1 for D (6 bases). Per the germline V gene, CDR1 is SGHVS and CDR2 is FNYEAQ. V was pared by 5 bases and J by 0 bases, with 29 bases between. CDR3 length equals 21 residues. As DNA, the CDR3 is TGTGCCAGCAGCCAAGGATCTTGGGAGCAGGGGCGGACTTACTCCTACAATGAGCAGTTCTTC. Translated: CASSQGSWEQGRTYSYNEQFF.

This clonotype was picked up many times. The V gene is TRBV6-5, the J gene TRBJ2-3; 10 bases map to TRBD2. The V segment lost 5 bases and the J segment 0 bases; nucleotides outside the gene matches: 11. Germline V gene data show CDR1 as MNHEY and CDR2 as SVGAGI. This CDR3 is 18 amino acids long. CDR3 DNA: TGTGCCAGCAGTCGCCTCGGGGCACTAGCGGGGAGCACAGATACGCAGTATTTT. Translation: CASSRLGALAGSTDTQYF.

This clonotype was seen more than once but under ten times. The chain couples TRBV27 to TRBJ2-1; TRBD1 is a possible D gene (6 bases). The CDR3 contains 14 residues. With 3 bases removed from V and 4 bases from J, the gap between germline ends came to 10 bases. Germline values: CDR1 MNHEY, CDR2 SMNVEV (reference sequence). The DNA for the CDR3 is TGTGCCAGCAGTTTCAGGGGCTTTTACAATGAGCAGTTCTTC. This translates into CASSFRGFYNEQFF.

This clonotype was counted many times. CDR3 sequence (DNA): TGTGCCAGCATTAGAGGCTTTTCTTTGAGAGAAGAGACCCAGTACTTC. Translating gives CASIRGFSLREETQYF. The chain combines TRBV6-2 or TRBV6-3 with TRBJ2-5; D is unresolved. V was clipped by 7 bases and J by 3 bases, with 21 bases between them. The CDR3 is 16 residues long. The germline V gene has CDR1 MNHEY and CDR2 SVGEGT.